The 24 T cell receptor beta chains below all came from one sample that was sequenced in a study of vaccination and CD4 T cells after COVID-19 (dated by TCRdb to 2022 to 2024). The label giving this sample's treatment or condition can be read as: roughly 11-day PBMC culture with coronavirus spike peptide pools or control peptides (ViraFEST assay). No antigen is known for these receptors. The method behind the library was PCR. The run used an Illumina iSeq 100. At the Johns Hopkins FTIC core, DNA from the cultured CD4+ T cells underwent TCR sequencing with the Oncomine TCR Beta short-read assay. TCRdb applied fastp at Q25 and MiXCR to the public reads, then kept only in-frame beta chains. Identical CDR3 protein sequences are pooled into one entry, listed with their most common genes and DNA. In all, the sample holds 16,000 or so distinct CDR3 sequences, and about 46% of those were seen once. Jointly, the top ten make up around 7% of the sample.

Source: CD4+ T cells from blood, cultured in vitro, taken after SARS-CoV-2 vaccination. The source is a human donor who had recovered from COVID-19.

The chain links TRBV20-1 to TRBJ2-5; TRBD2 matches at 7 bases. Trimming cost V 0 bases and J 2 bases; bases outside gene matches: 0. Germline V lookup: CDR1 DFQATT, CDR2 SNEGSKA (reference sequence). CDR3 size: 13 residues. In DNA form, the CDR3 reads TGCAGTGCTAGAGAGCGGGAGCAAGAGACCCAGTACTTC. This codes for CSAREREQETQYF.

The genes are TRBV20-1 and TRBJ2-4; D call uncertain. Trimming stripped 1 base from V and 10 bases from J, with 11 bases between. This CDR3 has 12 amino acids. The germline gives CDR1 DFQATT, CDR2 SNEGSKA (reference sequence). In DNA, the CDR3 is TGCAGTGCTAGAGCGGACGGAACAATTCAGTACTTC. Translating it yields CSARADGTIQYF.

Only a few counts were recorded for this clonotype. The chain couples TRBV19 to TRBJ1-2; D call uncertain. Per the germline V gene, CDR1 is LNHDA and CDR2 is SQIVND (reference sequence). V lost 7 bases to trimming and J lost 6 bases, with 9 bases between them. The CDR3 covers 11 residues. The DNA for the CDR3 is TGTGCCAGTAATACTGGAAATGGCTACACCTTC. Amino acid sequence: CASNTGNGYTF.

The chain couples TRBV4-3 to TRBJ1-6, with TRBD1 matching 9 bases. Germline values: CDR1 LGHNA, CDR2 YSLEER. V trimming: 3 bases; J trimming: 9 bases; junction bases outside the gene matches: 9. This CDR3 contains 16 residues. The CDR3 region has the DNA TGCGCCAGCAGCCAGGACAGGGGATCTCCGTTTTCACCCCTCCACTTT. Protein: CASSQDRGSPFSPLHF.

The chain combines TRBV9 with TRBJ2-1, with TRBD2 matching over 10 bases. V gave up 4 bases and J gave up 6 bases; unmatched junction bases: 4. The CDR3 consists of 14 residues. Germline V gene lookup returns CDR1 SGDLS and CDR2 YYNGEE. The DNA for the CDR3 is TGTGCCAGCAGCTTCGGGACTAGCGCCAATGAGCAGTTCTTC. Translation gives CASSFGTSANEQFF.

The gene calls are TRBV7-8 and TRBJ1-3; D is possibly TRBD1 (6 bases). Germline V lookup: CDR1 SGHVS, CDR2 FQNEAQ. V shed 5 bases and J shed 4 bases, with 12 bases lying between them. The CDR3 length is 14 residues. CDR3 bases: TGTGCCAGCAGCCCCCCCGGGACAGGAAACACCATATATTTT. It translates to CASSPPGTGNTIYF.

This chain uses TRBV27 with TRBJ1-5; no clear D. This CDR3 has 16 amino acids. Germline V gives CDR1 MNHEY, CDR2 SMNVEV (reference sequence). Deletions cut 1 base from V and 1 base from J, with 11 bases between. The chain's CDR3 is CASSLFYPASNQPQHF. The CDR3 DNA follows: TGTGCCAGCAGTTTATTTTACCCAGCGAGCAATCAGCCCCAGCATTTT.

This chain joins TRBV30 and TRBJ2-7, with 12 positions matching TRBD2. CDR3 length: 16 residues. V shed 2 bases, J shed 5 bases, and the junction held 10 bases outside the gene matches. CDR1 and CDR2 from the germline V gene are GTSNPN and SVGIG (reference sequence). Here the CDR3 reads CAWSTGLAGTLDEQYF. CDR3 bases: TGTGCCTGGAGTACAGGACTAGCGGGGACCTTGGACGAGCAGTACTTC.

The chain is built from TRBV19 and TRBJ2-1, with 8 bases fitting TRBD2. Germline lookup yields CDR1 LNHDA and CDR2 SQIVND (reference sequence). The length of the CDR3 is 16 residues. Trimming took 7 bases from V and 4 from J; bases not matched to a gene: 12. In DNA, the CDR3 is TGTGCCAGTACAAGGTTGGGCGGGAGGCAATACAATGAGCAGTTCTTC. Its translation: CASTRLGGRQYNEQFF.

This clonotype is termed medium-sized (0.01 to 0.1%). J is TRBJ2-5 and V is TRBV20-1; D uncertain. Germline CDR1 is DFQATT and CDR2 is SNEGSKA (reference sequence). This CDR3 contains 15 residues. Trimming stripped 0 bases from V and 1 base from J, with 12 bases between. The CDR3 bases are TGCAGTGCTAGAGATCCCGCACCCTCCCAAGAGACCCAGTACTTC. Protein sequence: CSARDPAPSQETQYF.

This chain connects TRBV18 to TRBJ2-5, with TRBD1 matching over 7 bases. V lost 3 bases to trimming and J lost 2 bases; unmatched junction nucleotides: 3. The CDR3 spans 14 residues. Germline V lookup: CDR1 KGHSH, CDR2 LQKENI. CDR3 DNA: TGTGCCAGCTCACCGGGACAGCAACAAGAGACCCAGTACTTC. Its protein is CASSPGQQQETQYF.

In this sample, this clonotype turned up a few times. The CDR3 loop reads CSAPFEAGVNEKLFF. The CDR3 nucleotides are TGCAGTGCCCCCTTTGAGGCCGGTGTGAATGAAAAACTGTTTTTT. The V and J genes are TRBV20-1 and TRBJ1-4; D is unresolved. V was cut by 6 bases and J by 5 bases, with 19 bases left in between. The germline V gene has CDR1 DFQATT and CDR2 SNEGSKA (reference sequence). The CDR3 length is 15 residues.

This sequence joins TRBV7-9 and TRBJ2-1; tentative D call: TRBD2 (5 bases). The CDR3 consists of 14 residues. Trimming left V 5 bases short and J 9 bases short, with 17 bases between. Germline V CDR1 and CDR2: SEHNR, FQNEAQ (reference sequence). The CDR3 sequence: CASSKAPGSGEQFF. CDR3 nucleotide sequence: TGTGCCAGCAGCAAAGCCCCGGGGTCAGGTGAGCAGTTCTTC. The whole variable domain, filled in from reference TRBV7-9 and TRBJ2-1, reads DTGVSQNPRHKITKRGQNVTFRCDPISEHNRLYWYRQTLGQGPEFLTYFQNEAQLEKSRLLSDRFSAERPKGSFSTLEIQRTEQGDSAMYLCASSKAPGSGEQFFGPGTRLTVL.

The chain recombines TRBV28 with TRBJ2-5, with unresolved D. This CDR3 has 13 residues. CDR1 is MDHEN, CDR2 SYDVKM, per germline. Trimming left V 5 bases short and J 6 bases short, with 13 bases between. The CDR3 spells CASSEVAAKTQYF. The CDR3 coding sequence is TGTGCCAGCAGTGAGGTAGCCGCGAAGACCCAGTACTTC.

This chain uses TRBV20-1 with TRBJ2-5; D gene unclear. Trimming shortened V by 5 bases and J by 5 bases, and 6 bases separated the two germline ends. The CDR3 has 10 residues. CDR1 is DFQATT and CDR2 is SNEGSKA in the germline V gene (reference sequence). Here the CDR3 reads CSALVETQYF. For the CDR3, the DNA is TGCAGTGCTCTAGTGGAGACCCAGTACTTC.

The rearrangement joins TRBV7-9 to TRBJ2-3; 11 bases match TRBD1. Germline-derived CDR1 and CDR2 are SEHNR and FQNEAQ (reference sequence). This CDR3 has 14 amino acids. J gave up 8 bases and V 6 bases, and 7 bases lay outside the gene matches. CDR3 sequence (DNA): TGTGCCAGCAGTTATGGACAGGGGGCGTCTACGCAGTATTTT. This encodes CASSYGQGASTQYF.

CDR3 nucleotide sequence: TGTGCCAGCTTAAGGACCCCAGGCCCCGGGGAGCTGTTTTTT. It is translated as CASLRTPGPGELFF. V is TRBV7-9 and J is TRBJ2-2, with D unclear. Germline CDR1 and CDR2: SEHNR and FQNEAQ (reference sequence). CDR3 length: 14 amino acids. The V and J ends lost 8 bases and 6 bases respectively, with 16 bases between them. The variable domain in full, completed from reference TRBV7-9 and TRBJ2-2, reads DTGVSQNPRHKITKRGQNVTFRCDPISEHNRLYWYRQTLGQGPEFLTYFQNEAQLEKSRLLSDRFSAERPKGSFSTLEIQRTEQGDSAMYLCASLRTPGPGELFFGEGSRLTVL.

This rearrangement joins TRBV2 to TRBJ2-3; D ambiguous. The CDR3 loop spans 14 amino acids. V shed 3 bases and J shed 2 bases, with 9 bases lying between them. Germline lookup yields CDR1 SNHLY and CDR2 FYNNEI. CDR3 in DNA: TGTGCCAGCAGTGAGTACGCGTACACAGATACGCAGTATTTT. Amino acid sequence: CASSEYAYTDTQYF.

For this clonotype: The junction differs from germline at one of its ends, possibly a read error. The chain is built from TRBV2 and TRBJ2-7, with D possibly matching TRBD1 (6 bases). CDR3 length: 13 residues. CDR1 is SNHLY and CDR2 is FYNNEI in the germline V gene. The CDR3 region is CASNPFLGPGHQF. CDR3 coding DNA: TGTGCCAGCAATCCCTTTCTAGGGCCGGGACACCAGTTC.

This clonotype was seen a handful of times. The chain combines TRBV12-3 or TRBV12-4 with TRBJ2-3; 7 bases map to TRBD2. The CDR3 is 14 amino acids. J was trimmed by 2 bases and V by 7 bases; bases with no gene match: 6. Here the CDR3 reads CASIRSGNTDTQYF. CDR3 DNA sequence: TGTGCCAGCATTAGAAGCGGGAACACAGATACGCAGTATTTT.

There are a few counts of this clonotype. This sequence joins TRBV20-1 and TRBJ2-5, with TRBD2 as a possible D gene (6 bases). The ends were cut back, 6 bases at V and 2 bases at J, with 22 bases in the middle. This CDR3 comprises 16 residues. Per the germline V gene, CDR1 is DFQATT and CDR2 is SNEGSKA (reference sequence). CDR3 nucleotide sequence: TGCAGTGCCACCCCCCGAGCGGAGCGGGCACAAGAGACCCAGTACTTC. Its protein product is CSATPRAERAQETQYF.

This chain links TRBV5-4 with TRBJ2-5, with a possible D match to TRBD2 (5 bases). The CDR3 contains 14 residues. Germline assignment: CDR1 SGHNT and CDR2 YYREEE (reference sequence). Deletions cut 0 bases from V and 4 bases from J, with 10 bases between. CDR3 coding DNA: TGTGCCAGCAGCTTGGGCCGGGATCGAGAGACCCAGTACTTC. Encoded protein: CASSLGRDRETQYF. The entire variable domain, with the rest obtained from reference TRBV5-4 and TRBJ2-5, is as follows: ETGVTQSPTHLIKTRGQQVTLRCSSQSGHNTVSWYQQALGQGPQFIFQYYREEENGRGNFPPRFSGLQFPNYSSELNVNALELDDSALYLCASSLGRDRETQYFGPGTRLLVL.

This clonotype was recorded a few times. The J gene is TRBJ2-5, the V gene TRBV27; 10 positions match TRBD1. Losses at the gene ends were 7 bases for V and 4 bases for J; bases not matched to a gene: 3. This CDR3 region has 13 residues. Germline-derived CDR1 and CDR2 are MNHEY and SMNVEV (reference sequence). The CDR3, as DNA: TGTGCCAGCAAGAGGGACAGGGGAGAGACCCAGTACTTC. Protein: CASKRDRGETQYF.

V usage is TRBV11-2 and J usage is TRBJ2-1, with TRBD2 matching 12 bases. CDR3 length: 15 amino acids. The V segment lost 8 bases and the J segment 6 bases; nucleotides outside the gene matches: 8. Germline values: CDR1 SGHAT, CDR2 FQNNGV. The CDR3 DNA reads TGTGCCAGCGAGGTACTAGCGGGAGGACTCAATGAGCAGTTCTTC. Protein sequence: CASEVLAGGLNEQFF.